Sequencing of this T cell receptor beta chain was carried out in a study of blood T cell repertoires in COVID-19. Looking at the study overall: Acute and convalescent COVID-19 samples came from the United States, Italy and Spain. In each case, the material was cDNA or gDNA derived from T cells, B-cell-depleted T cells, or PBMCs.

Original processing notes: Estimated nucleated cell counts came from reference gene primer amplification. Sequenced by immunoSEQ multiplex PCR; TCRdb stores in-frame clones only, minus some. Clone size and the V and J calls come from that table; the DNA yielded D and trimming. The table shows 60,000 or so clones, with roughly 90% occurring only once. The germline V gene encodes CDR1 LNHDA and CDR2 SQIVND (reference sequence). Trimming took 5 bases from V and 5 from J, leaving 13 bases between them. This CDR3 contains 13 residues. J is TRBJ2-7 and V is TRBV19; D perhaps matches TRBD1 (6 bases). This TCR derives from a woman aged 60-75 years with active COVID-19. Specimen: peripheral blood. CDR3 bases: TGTGCCAGTAGTCCGAGACCAGGGGACGAGCAGTACTTC. Protein sequence: CASSPRPGDEQYF.